Listed here are 19 T cell receptor beta chains from one sample, sequenced in a study of CD8 T cells in Susac syndrome. Random-hexamer reverse transcription was applied to roughly 0.5 to 1 ug RNA. TCRdb used MiXCR to reprocess the immunoSEQ multiplex PCR reads, holding one entry per CDR3 protein. This table holds 330,000 or so distinct CDR3 sequences, approximately 85% found once. The sequencing sample was made of CD8+ T cells from PBMCs. Every receptor here comes from a human donor with multiple sclerosis.

This clonotype was found a few times. The rearrangement uses TRBV11-2 and TRBJ2-7, with 11 nucleotides matching TRBD2. V was clipped by 5 bases and J by 0 bases; unmatched bases: 6. Germline-derived CDR1 and CDR2 are SGHAT and FQNNGV. The length of the CDR3 is 16 residues. In nucleotides, the CDR3 is TGTGCCAGCAGCCCGTTGGGACTAGCGGACTCCTACGAGCAGTACTTC. Its protein product is CASSPLGLADSYEQYF.

This sequence joins TRBV9 and TRBJ1-3; D is perhaps TRBD1 (5 bases). The CDR3 contains 16 residues. CDR1 is SGDLS and CDR2 is YYNGEE in the germline V gene. V lost 0 bases and J 1 base, leaving 11 bases between the germline ends. The CDR3 spells CASSVEGGESGNTIYF. The CDR3 region has the DNA TGTGCCAGCAGCGTAGAAGGAGGGGAGTCTGGAAACACCATATATTTT. The variable domain in full, completed from reference TRBV9 and TRBJ1-3, reads DSGVTQTPKHLITATGQRVTLRCSPRSGDLSVYWYQQSLDQGLQFLIQYYNGEERAKGNILERFSAQQFPDLHSELNLSSLELGDSALYFCASSVEGGESGNTIYFGEGSWLTVV.

J is TRBJ1-1 and V is TRBV30; TRBD1 is a possible D gene (6 bases). Per germline, CDR1 GTSNPN and CDR2 SVGIG (reference sequence). V lost 2 bases and J lost 5, with 12 bases in between. The CDR3 extends over 13 amino acids. This CDR3 is CAWSTGSRTEAFF. For the CDR3, the DNA is TGTGCCTGGAGTACAGGGAGTAGGACTGAAGCTTTCTTT.

The chain recombines TRBV4-1 with TRBJ2-7; TRBD2 aligns across 9 bases. V was pared by 0 bases and J by 7 bases, with 7 bases of the junction left unmatched. This CDR3 is 15 amino acids long. CDR1 and CDR2 from the germline V gene are MGHRA and YSYEKL. The CDR3 DNA reads as TGCGCCAGCAGCCAAGATCCTAGCGGGACCGAAGAGCAGTACTTC. It yields the protein CASSQDPSGTEEQYF.

The rearrangement uses TRBV27 and TRBJ1-5; possible D gene TRBD1, 6 bases. Germline V gives CDR1 MNHEY, CDR2 SMNVEV (reference sequence). This CDR3 region has 14 residues. V lost 2 bases and J 6 bases, leaving 11 bases between the germline ends. In nucleotides, the CDR3 is TGTGCCAGCAGTTTAACAGGGTGGACTCAGCCCCAGCATTTT. The encoded protein is CASSLTGWTQPQHF.

The CDR3 nucleotides read TGTGCCAGCTGCGGCGGGCTGGCAGATACGCAGTATTTT. This gives the protein CASCGGLADTQYF. The chain combines TRBV19 with TRBJ2-3, with D possibly being TRBD2 (5 bases). The CDR3 spans 13 residues. Germline V lookup: CDR1 LNHDA, CDR2 SQIVND (reference sequence). Trimming stripped 9 bases from V and 4 bases from J, with 14 bases between.

The chain recombines TRBV20-1 with TRBJ2-3; 7 bases are a match to TRBD2. This CDR3 is 15 amino acids long. Germline trimming cut 5 bases from V and 6 bases from J; bases unmatched to any gene: 14. The germline V gene encodes CDR1 DFQATT and CDR2 SNEGSKA (reference sequence). CDR3 amino acids: CSAPKTSSGLDTQYF. CDR3 DNA sequence: TGCAGTGCTCCCAAGACTAGCTCCGGGCTCGATACGCAGTATTTT.

This clonotype has a handful of counts. The gene calls are TRBV13 and TRBJ2-7; D perhaps matches TRBD2 (6 bases). CDR1 and CDR2 from the germline V gene are PRHDT and FYEKMQ (reference sequence). The V end was cut by 3 bases, the J end by 2 bases, with 11 bases between. This CDR3 region has 14 residues. The CDR3 reads CASSLLANPYEQYF. CDR3 DNA: TGTGCCAGCAGCTTGCTAGCGAATCCCTACGAGCAGTACTTC.

The chain combines TRBV6-5 with TRBJ1-4; TRBD1 matches at 7 bases. CDR3 length equals 15 residues. V trimming: 0 bases; J trimming: 7 bases; junction bases outside the gene matches: 5. The germline gives CDR1 MNHEY, CDR2 SVGAGI. The CDR3 DNA follows: TGTGCCAGCAGTTACTCAGAGGGGGCAGGTGAAAAACTGTTTTTT. It codes for CASSYSEGAGEKLFF.

V is TRBV30 and J is TRBJ2-5, with 8 bases lining up with TRBD2. This CDR3 comprises 14 residues. V gave up 0 bases and J gave up 7 bases; unmatched junction bases: 7. Germline lookup yields CDR1 GTSNPN and CDR2 SVGIG (reference sequence). The CDR3 protein is CAWSVGAGEGTQYF. CDR3 coding DNA: TGTGCCTGGAGTGTAGGAGCGGGAGAGGGGACCCAGTACTTC.

V usage is TRBV27 and J usage is TRBJ1-2; D may be TRBD1 (5 bases). The CDR3 is 14 residues long. Trimming cost V 0 bases and J 4 bases, with 9 bases left between them. Germline V CDR1 and CDR2: MNHEY, SMNVEV (reference sequence). The CDR3 coding sequence is TGTGCCAGCAGTTTATCGGGGCGAAGCTATGGCTACACCTTC. This gives the protein CASSLSGRSYGYTF.

The V call is TRBV10-3, the J call TRBJ2-7; 9 positions match TRBD2. The CDR3 has 14 amino acids. The germline gives CDR1 ENHRY, CDR2 SYGVKD. The V gene end was trimmed by 10 bases and the J gene end by 3 bases; junction bases not matched to a gene: 10. In DNA form, the CDR3 reads TGTGCCACCGATAGCGGGAGCGCCATCTACGAGCAGTACTTC. Translation: CATDSGSAIYEQYF.

This clonotype was seen only a few times. The chain is built from TRBV6-5 and TRBJ2-3; D is ambiguous. The V gene lost 2 bases and the J gene lost 4 bases, with 7 bases spanning the gap. This CDR3 is built from 13 residues. CDR1 and CDR2 (germline): MNHEY, SVGAGI. The CDR3 DNA follows: TGTGCCAGCAGTTACAGACCTGCAGATACGCAGTATTTT. Translation: CASSYRPADTQYF.

The gene calls are TRBV5-6 and TRBJ1-1; D not resolved. Germline V CDR1 and CDR2: SGHDT, YYEEEE. The CDR3 is 15 residues long. The V end lost 3 bases, the J end lost 1 base, and 13 bases lay between the germline ends. DNA of the CDR3: TGTGCCAGCAGCTCGAAATACACCTGGAACACTGAAGCTTTCTTT. Protein product: CASSSKYTWNTEAFF.

This chain links TRBV3-1 with TRBJ2-7; no firm D call. The V end lost 3 bases, the J end lost 2 bases, and 11 bases lay between the germline ends. Germline V lookup: CDR1 LGHDT, CDR2 YNNKEL (reference sequence). This CDR3 is 14 amino acids long. The CDR3 is CASSHDLAPYEQYF. For the CDR3, the DNA is TGTGCCAGCAGCCATGATCTCGCACCCTACGAGCAGTACTTC.

V and J are TRBV24-1 and TRBJ2-5; 7 positions agree with TRBD2. This CDR3 spans 16 amino acids. The V gene end was trimmed by 10 bases and the J gene end by 4 bases; junction bases not matched to a gene: 17. Germline CDR1 is KGHDR and CDR2 is SFDVKD. CDR3 bases: TGTGCCACTGGCGCGCTAGTCGCGGGAGCTGGAGAGACCCAGTACTTC. This sequence encodes CATGALVAGAGETQYF.

This rearrangement joins TRBV14 to TRBJ2-1; no definite D call. V lost 1 base and J lost 4, with 5 bases in between. This CDR3 is 13 amino acids long. Germline V gene lookup returns CDR1 SGHDN and CDR2 FVKESK. Here the CDR3 DNA reads TGTGCCAGCAGCCAAGTCTTGTACAATGAGCAGTTCTTC. Residues: CASSQVLYNEQFF.

The table lists this clonotype with a count of one. The chain couples TRBV15 to TRBJ2-1; 9 bases line up with TRBD2. V shed 0 bases and J 10 bases; nucleotides not matched to a gene: 13. The CDR3 length is 17 residues. Germline-derived CDR1 and CDR2 are LNHNV and YYDKDF (reference sequence). The CDR3 nucleotides are TGTGCCACCAGCAGAGATTGGGGAGCGGCTAGCGGGACCGAGCAGTTCTTC. Translating it yields CATSRDWGAASGTEQFF. Full variable domain (outside the CDR3, taken from reference TRBV15 and TRBJ2-1): DAMVIQNPRYQVTQFGKPVTLSCSQTLNHNVMYWYQQKSSQAPKLLFHYYDKDFNNEADTPDNFQSRRPNTSFCFLDIRSPGLGDTAMYLCATSRDWGAASGTEQFFGPGTRLTVL.

The chain links TRBV12-3 or TRBV12-4 to TRBJ1-5; possible D gene TRBD1, 6 bases. The CDR3 covers 15 residues. The V and J ends lost 1 base and 11 bases respectively, with 18 bases between them. Here the CDR3 reads CASSLESITRTAQHF. The CDR3 nucleotides are TGTGCCAGCAGTTTAGAGTCAATAACCCGGACAGCCCAGCATTTT.